This T cell receptor beta chain came from a study of blood T cell repertoires in COVID-19. Study information: Nucleic acid was either cDNA or gDNA, and it came from T cells, B-cell-depleted T cells, or PBMCs.

The CDR3 runs 13 residues. Germline lookup yields CDR1 GTSNPN and CDR2 SVGIG (reference sequence). V dropped 0 bases and J dropped 9; count of bases not matched to a gene: 5. In the source study's methods: It was from reference gene primer amplification that nucleated cell counts were estimated. Libraries were prepared by immunoSEQ multiplex PCR; TCRdb keeps only in-frame clonotypes and omits some of them. D and trimming come from the DNA, and the V and J calls and clone size come from that table. The sample holds 250,000 to 400,000 clones, roughly 91% seen once. The sequencing input was peripheral blood. The V gene is TRBV30, the J gene TRBJ1-3, with TRBD1 matching 7 bases. The origin of this receptor is a man in his forties or fifties with active or convalescent COVID-19. In DNA, the CDR3 is TGTGCCTGGAGTGTACGTCAGGGGGTCACCATATATTTT. Residues: CAWSVRQGVTIYF.